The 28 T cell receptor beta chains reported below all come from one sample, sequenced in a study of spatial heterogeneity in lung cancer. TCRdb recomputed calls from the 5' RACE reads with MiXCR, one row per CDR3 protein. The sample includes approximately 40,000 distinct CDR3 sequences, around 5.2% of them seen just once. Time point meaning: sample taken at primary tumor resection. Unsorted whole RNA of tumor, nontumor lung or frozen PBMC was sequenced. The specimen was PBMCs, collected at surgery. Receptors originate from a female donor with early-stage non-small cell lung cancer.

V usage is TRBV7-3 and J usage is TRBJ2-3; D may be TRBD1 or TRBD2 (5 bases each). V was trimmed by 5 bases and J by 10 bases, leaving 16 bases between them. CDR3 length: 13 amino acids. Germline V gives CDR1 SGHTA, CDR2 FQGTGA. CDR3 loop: CASSPGAEGAQYF. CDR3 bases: TGTGCCAGCAGCCCCGGGGCAGAAGGGGCGCAGTATTTT.

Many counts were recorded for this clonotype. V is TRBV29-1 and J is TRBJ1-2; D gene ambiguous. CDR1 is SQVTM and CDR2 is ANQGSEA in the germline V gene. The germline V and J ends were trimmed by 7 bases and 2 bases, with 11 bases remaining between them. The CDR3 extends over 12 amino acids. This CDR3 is CSAGRSNYGYTF. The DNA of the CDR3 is TGCAGCGCAGGACGGAGCAACTATGGCTACACCTTC.

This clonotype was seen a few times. The CDR3 bases are TGTGCCAGCAGACCCTCCACGCTTCATAATTCACCCCTCCACTTT. Translating it yields CASRPSTLHNSPLHF. The chain joins TRBV28 to TRBJ1-6, with D uncertain. V lost 6 bases, J lost 5 bases, and 14 bases lay in between. CDR1 is MDHEN and CDR2 is SYDVKM in the germline V gene. The length of the CDR3 is 15 residues. Full variable domain (outside the CDR3, taken from reference TRBV28 and TRBJ1-6): DVKVTQSSRYLVKRTGEKVFLECVQDMDHENMFWYRQDPGLGLRLIYFSYDVKMKEKGDIPEGYSVSREKKERFSLILESASTNQTSMYLCASRPSTLHNSPLHFGNGTRLTVT.

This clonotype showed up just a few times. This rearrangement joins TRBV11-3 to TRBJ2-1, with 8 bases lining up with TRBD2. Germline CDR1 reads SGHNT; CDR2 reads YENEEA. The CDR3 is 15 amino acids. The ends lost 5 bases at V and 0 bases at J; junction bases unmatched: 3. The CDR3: CASSQRGSSYNEQFF. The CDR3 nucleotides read TGTGCCAGCAGCCAGCGGGGGAGCTCCTACAATGAGCAGTTCTTC.

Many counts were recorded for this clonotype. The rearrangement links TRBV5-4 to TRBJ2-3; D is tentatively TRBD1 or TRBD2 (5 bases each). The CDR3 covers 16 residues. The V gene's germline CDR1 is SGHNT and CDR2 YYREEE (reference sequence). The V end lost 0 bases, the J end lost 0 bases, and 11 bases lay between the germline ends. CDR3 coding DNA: TGTGCCAGCAGCTTGGAAGGGGCGGGTAGCACAGATACGCAGTATTTT. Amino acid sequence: CASSLEGAGSTDTQYF.

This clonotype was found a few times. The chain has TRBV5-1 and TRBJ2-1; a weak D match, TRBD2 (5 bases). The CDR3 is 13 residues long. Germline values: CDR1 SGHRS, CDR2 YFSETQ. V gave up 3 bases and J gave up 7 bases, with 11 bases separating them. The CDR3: CASSWGSGNEQFF. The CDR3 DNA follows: TGCGCCAGCAGCTGGGGTTCGGGGAATGAGCAGTTCTTC.

The CDR3 region is CASSGNYGYTF. The DNA of the CDR3 is TGTGCCAGCAGTGGGAACTATGGCTACACCTTC. This chain connects TRBV6-5 to TRBJ1-2, with D hard to call. Per the germline V gene, CDR1 is MNHEY and CDR2 is SVGAGI. V shed 5 bases and J shed 2 bases, with 3 bases lying between them. The CDR3 spans 11 residues.

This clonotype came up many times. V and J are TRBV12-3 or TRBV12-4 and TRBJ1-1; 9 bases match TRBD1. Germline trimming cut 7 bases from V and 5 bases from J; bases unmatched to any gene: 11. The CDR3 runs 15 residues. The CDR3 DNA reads TGTGCCAGCACGCCGAACAGGGGGCGTGGGACTGAAGCTTTCTTT. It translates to CASTPNRGRGTEAFF.

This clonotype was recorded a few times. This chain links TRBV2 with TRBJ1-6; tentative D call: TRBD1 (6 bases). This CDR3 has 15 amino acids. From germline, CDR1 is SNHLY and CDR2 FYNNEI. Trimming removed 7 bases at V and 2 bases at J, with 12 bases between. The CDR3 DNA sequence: TGTGCCAGCAAAGAGAGGGACACCTATAATTCACCCCTCCACTTT. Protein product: CASKERDTYNSPLHF.

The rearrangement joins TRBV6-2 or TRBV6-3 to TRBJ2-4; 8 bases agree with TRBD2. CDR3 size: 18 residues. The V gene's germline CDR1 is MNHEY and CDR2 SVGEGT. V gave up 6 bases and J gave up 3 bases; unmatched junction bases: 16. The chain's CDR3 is CASRITGTRRFDKNIQYF. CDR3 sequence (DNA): TGTGCCAGCAGGATTACCGGGACTAGGAGGTTTGACAAAAACATTCAGTACTTC.

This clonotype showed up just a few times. CDR3 in amino acids: CAWSSSDGQPQHF. The CDR3 bases are TGTGCCTGGAGTTCCAGCGACGGCCAGCCCCAGCATTTT. The rearrangement links TRBV30 to TRBJ1-5; no clear D. Germline V gene data show CDR1 as GTSNPN and CDR2 as SVGIG (reference sequence). This CDR3 has 13 residues. Trimming took off 2 bases at V and 7 bases at J, with 12 bases between the two ends. Full variable domain (missing parts from reference TRBV30 and TRBJ1-5): SQTIHQWPATLVQPVGSPLSLECTVEGTSNPNLYWYRQAAGRGLQLLFYSVGIGQISSEVPQNLSASRPQDRQFILSSKKLLLSDSGFYLCAWSSSDGQPQHFGDGTRLSIL.

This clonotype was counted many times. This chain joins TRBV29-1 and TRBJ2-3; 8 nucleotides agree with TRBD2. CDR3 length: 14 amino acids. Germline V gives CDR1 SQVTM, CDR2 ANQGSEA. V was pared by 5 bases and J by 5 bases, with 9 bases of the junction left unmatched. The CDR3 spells CSVTAGVGVDTQYF. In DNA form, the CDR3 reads TGCAGCGTTACAGCGGGAGTGGGGGTAGATACGCAGTATTTT.

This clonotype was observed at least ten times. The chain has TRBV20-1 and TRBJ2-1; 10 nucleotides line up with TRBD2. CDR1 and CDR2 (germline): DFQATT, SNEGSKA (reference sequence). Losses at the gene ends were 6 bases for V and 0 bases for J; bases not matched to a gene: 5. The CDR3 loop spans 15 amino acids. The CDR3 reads CSARGLADSYNEQFF. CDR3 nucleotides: TGCAGTGCCCGCGGACTAGCGGACTCCTACAATGAGCAGTTCTTC.

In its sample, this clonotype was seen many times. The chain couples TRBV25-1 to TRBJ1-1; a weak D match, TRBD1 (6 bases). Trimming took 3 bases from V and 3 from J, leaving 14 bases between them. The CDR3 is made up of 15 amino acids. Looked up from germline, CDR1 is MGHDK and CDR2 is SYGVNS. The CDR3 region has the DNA TGTGCCAGCAGTGATTCAGGGGCCCTGGACACTGAAGCTTTCTTT. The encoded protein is CASSDSGALDTEAFF. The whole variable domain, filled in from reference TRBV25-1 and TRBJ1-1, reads EADIYQTPRYLVIGTGKKITLECSQTMGHDKMYWYQQDPGMELHLIHYSYGVNSTEKGDLSSESTVSRIRTEHFPLTLESARPSHTSQYLCASSDSGALDTEAFFGQGTRLTVV.

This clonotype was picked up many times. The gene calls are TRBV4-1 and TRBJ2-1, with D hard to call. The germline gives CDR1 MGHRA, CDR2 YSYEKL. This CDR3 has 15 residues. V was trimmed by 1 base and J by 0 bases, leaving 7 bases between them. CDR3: CASSQGVYSYNEQFF. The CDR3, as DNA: TGCGCCAGCAGCCAAGGGGTTTACTCCTACAATGAGCAGTTCTTC.

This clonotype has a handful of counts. The CDR3 region is CASSFPRGSLASNQPQHF. In nucleotides, the CDR3 is TGTGCCAGCAGCTTCCCCAGGGGATCCCTAGCAAGCAATCAGCCCCAGCATTTT. This chain joins TRBV7-3 and TRBJ1-5; tentatively, D is TRBD1 (6 bases). CDR1 is SGHTA, CDR2 FQGTGA, per germline. The CDR3 contains 18 residues. The V and J ends lost 3 bases and 1 base respectively, with 19 bases between them.

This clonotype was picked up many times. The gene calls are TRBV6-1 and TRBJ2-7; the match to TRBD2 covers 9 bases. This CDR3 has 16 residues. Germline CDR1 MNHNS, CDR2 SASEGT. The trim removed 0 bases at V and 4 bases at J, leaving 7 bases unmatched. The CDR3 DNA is TGTGCCAGCAGTGAAGCAAGTAGCGGGAGTCGATACGAGCAGTACTTC. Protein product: CASSEASSGSRYEQYF.

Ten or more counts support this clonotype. The DNA of the CDR3 is TGTGCCAGCAGTCCCGGGACAGGGCCCTCTGGGGCCAACGTCCTGACTTTC. This sequence encodes CASSPGTGPSGANVLTF. This chain joins TRBV28 and TRBJ2-6; 9 bases are a match to TRBD1. This CDR3 contains 17 residues. V shed 5 bases and J 0 bases; nucleotides not matched to a gene: 5. The germline gives CDR1 MDHEN, CDR2 SYDVKM. Based on the CDR3 plus reference TRBV28 and TRBJ2-6, the full variable domain is DVKVTQSSRYLVKRTGEKVFLECVQDMDHENMFWYRQDPGLGLRLIYFSYDVKMKEKGDIPEGYSVSREKKERFSLILESASTNQTSMYLCASSPGTGPSGANVLTFGAGSRLTVL.

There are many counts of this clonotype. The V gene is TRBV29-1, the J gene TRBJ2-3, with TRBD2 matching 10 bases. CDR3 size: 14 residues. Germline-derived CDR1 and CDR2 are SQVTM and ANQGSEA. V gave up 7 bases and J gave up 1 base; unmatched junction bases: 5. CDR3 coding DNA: TGCAGCGGACAAGGGACTAGCGGCACAGATACGCAGTATTTT. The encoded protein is CSGQGTSGTDTQYF.

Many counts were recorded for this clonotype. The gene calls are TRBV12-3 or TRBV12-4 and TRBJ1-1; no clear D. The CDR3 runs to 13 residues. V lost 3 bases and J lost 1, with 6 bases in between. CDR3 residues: CASSFQANTEAFF. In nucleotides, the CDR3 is TGTGCCAGCAGTTTCCAGGCGAACACTGAAGCTTTCTTT.

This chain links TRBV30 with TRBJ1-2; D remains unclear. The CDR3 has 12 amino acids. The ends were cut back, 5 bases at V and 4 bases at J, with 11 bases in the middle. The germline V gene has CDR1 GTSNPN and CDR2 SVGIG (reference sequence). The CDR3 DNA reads TGTGCCTGGGTAGAGGAGACCTATGGCTACACCTTC. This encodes CAWVEETYGYTF. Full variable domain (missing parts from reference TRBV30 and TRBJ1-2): SQTIHQWPATLVQPVGSPLSLECTVEGTSNPNLYWYRQAAGRGLQLLFYSVGIGQISSEVPQNLSASRPQDRQFILSSKKLLLSDSGFYLCAWVEETYGYTFGSGTRLTVV.

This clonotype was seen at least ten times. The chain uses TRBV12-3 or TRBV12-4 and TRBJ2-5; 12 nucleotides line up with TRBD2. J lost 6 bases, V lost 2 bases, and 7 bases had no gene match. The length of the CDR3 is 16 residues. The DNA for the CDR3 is TGTGCCAGCAGTTTAAGTCTAGCGGGGGGGCCAAAGACCCAGTACTTC. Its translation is CASSLSLAGGPKTQYF.

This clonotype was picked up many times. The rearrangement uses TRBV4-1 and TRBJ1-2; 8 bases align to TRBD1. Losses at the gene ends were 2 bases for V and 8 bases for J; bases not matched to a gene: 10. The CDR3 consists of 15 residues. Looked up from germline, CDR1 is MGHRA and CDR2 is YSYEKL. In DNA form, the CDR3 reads TGCGCCAGCAGCCAACCCGGACAGGGTGTGGGCGGCTACACCTTC. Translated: CASSQPGQGVGGYTF.

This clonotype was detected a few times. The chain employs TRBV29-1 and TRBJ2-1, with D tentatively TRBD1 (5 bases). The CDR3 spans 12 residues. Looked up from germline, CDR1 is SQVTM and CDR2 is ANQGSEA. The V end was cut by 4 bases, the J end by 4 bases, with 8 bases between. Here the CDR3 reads CSVGQLYNEQFF. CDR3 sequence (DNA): TGCAGCGTTGGACAGCTGTACAATGAGCAGTTCTTC.

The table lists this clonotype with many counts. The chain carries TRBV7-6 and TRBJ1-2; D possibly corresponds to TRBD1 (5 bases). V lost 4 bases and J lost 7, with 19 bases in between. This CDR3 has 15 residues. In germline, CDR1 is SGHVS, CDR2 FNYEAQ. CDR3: CASSSGQDKTTGYTF. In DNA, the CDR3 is TGTGCCAGCAGCTCAGGCCAGGACAAAACAACTGGCTACACCTTC. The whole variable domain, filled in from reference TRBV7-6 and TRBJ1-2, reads GAGVSQSPRYKVTKRGQDVALRCDPISGHVSLYWYRQALGQGPEFLTYFNYEAQQDKSGLPNDRFSAERPEGSISTLTIQRTEQRDSAMYRCASSSGQDKTTGYTFGSGTRLTVV.

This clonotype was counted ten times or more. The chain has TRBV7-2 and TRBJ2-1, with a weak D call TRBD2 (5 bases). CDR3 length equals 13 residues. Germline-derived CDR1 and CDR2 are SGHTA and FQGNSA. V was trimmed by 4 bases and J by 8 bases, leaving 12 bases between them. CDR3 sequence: CASSYSRDDEQFF. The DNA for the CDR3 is TGTGCCAGCAGCTATTCGAGGGATGATGAGCAGTTCTTC.

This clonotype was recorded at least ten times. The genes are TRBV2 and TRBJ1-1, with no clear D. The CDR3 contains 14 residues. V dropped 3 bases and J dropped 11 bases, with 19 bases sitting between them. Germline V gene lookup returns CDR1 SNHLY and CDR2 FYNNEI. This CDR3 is CASSDPYDPGQAFF. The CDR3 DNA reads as TGTGCCAGCAGTGACCCCTACGACCCGGGTCAGGCTTTCTTT.

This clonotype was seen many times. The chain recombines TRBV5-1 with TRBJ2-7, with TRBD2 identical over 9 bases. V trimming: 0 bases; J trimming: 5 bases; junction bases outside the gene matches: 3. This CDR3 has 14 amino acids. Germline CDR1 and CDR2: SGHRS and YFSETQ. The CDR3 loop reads CASSLEGLADEQYF. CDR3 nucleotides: TGCGCCAGCAGCTTGGAGGGACTAGCAGACGAGCAGTACTTC. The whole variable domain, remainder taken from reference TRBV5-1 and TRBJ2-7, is KAGVTQTPRYLIKTRGQQVTLSCSPISGHRSVSWYQQTPGQGLQFLFEYFSETQRNKGNFPGRFSGRQFSNSRSEMNVSTLELGDSALYLCASSLEGLADEQYFGPGTRLTVT.